The 9 T cell receptor beta chains reported below all come from one sample, sequenced in a study of OX40 agonist ivuxolimab in advanced cancers. The library was generated by the immunoSEQ multiplex PCR assay. TCRdb retrieved this table from immuneACCESS and kept in-frame rearrangements only. Not all clones are present; in checked studies, unresolved V genes account for under half, and no reason is known for the remainder. For this sample the table gives 30,000 to 45,000 clones, of which roughly four fifths were detected only once. Under 2% of the sample comes from the top ten. The source material was CD4+ or CD8+ T cells sorted from blood, sampled in a trial of the OX40 agonist ivuxolimab. The source of these receptors is an adult with an advanced solid tumor such as melanoma, head and neck, liver or kidney cancer.

The chain joins TRBV28 to TRBJ2-7; D is perhaps TRBD1 (6 bases). Germline CDR1 MDHEN, CDR2 SYDVKM. The CDR3 spans 14 residues. V lost 5 bases, J lost 5 bases, and 16 bases lay in between. The CDR3 here is CASSPTGLGDEQYF. The DNA for the CDR3 is TGTGCCAGCAGTCCTACAGGGCTGGGGGACGAGCAGTACTTC. Using reference TRBV28 and TRBJ2-7 for the parts outside the CDR3, the full variable domain is DVKVTQSSRYLVKRTGEKVFLECVQDMDHENMFWYRQDPGLGLRLIYFSYDVKMKEKGDIPEGYSVSREKKERFSLILESASTNQTSMYLCASSPTGLGDEQYFGPGTRLTVT.

The genes are TRBV6-4 and TRBJ2-3; the D gene is possibly TRBD2 (5 bases). V shed 3 bases and J shed 4 bases, with 8 bases lying between them. Germline assignment: CDR1 MRHNA and CDR2 SNTAGT. This CDR3 has 13 amino acids. CDR3 in amino acids: CASSESRADTQYF. CDR3 in DNA: TGTGCCAGCAGTGAATCGAGGGCAGATACGCAGTATTTT.

The chain combines TRBV25-1 with TRBJ2-5; 9 bases match TRBD1. The length of the CDR3 is 16 residues. Germline V gene data show CDR1 as MGHDK and CDR2 as SYGVNS. The ends lost 4 bases at V and 5 bases at J; junction bases unmatched: 11. CDR3 DNA sequence: TGTGCCAGCAGTGCCTTCGGGACAGGGTCGCGGGAGACCCAGTACTTC. Protein: CASSAFGTGSRETQYF.

The chain employs TRBV27 and TRBJ2-7; the match to TRBD1 covers 8 bases. The V and J ends lost 6 bases and 5 bases, in that order; junction bases with no gene match: 9. Germline V CDR1 and CDR2: MNHEY, SMNVEV (reference sequence). The CDR3 totals 14 residues. For the CDR3, the DNA is TGTGCCAGCAGAAAGACAGGGGTAGCCAACGAGCAGTACTTC. It encodes CASRKTGVANEQYF.

The chain couples TRBV5-4 to TRBJ1-2; D gene unclear. Germline V gene lookup returns CDR1 SGHNT and CDR2 YYREEE (reference sequence). This CDR3 has 15 amino acids. Trimming took 4 bases from V and 7 from J, leaving 20 bases between them. CDR3 DNA sequence: TGTGCCAGCAGCCTGGGGAGGGAAACTTTACGTGGCTACACCTTC. Translating gives CASSLGRETLRGYTF.

V and J are TRBV6-5 and TRBJ1-1, with D perhaps matching TRBD1 (5 bases). CDR1 is MNHEY and CDR2 is SVGAGI in the germline V gene. The CDR3 has 15 amino acids. V was pared by 2 bases and J by 1 base, with 11 bases between. CDR3 sequence: CASSYGGRPNTEAFF. The CDR3 DNA reads as TGTGCCAGCAGTTACGGGGGACGCCCGAACACTGAAGCTTTCTTT.

The chain couples TRBV10-3 to TRBJ2-5; 7 nucleotides agree with TRBD2. J was trimmed by 5 bases and V by 4 bases; bases with no gene match: 10. Germline V CDR1 and CDR2: ENHRY, SYGVKD. The CDR3 is 15 amino acids. In DNA, the CDR3 is TGTGCCATCAGTGGGGGGGAGGGAGAACGGGAGACCCAGTACTTC. Translation gives CAISGGEGERETQYF.

The chain uses TRBV4-2 and TRBJ1-1; 9 bases match TRBD1. Trimming cost V 4 bases and J 2 bases; bases outside gene matches: 14. The germline CDR1 and CDR2 sequences are LGHNA and YNFKEQ. The CDR3 covers 18 residues. For the CDR3, the DNA is TGTGCCAGCAGCCCGTATACCGGGACAGGGTTCGGTAACACTGAAGCTTTCTTT. It encodes CASSPYTGTGFGNTEAFF.

V is TRBV2 and J is TRBJ1-1; D unclear. Trimming pared 2 bases from V and 0 bases from J, leaving 10 bases between. The CDR3 runs 15 residues. Germline CDR1 reads SNHLY; CDR2 reads FYNNEI. CDR3 sequence (DNA): TGTGCCAGCAGTGAATCCCTGACCATGAACACTGAAGCTTTCTTT. It translates to CASSESLTMNTEAFF.